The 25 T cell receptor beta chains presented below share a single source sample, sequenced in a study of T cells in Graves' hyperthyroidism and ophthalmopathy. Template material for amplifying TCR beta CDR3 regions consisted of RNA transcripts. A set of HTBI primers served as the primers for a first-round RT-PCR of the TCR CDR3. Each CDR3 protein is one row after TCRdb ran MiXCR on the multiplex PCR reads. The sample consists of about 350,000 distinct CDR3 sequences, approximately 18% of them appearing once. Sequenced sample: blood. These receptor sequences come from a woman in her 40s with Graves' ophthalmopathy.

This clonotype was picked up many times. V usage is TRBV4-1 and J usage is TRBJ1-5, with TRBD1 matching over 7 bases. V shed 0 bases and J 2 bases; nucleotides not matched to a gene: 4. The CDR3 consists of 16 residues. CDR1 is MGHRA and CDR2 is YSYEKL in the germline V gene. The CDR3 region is CASSQDGTVGNQPQHF. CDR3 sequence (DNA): TGCGCCAGCAGCCAAGATGGGACAGTCGGCAATCAGCCCCAGCATTTT.

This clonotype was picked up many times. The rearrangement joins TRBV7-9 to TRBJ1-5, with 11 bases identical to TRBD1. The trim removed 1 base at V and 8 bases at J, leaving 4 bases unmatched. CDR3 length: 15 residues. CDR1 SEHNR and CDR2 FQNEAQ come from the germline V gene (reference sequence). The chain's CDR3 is CASSLGTGGPEPQHF. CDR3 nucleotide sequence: TGTGCCAGCAGCTTAGGGACAGGGGGCCCAGAGCCCCAGCATTTT.

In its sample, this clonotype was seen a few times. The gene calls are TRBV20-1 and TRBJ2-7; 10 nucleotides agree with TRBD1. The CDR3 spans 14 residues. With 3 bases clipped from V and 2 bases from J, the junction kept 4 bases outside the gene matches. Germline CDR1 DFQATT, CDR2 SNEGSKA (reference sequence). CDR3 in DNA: TGCAGTGCTAGGGAGGGACAGGGGCCCTACGAGCAGTACTTC. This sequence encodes CSAREGQGPYEQYF.

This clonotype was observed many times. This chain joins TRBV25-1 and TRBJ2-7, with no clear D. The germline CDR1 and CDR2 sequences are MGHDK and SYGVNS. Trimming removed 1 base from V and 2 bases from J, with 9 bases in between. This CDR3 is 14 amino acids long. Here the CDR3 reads CASSEFYSPYEQYF. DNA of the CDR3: TGTGCCAGCAGTGAATTTTACAGCCCCTACGAGCAGTACTTC.

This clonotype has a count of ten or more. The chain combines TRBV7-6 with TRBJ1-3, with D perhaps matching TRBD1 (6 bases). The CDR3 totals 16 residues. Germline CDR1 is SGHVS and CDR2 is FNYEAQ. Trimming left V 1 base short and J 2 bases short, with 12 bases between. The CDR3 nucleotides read TGTGCCAGCAGCTTAGTCACAGGGACAACTGGAAACACCATATATTTT. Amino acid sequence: CASSLVTGTTGNTIYF.

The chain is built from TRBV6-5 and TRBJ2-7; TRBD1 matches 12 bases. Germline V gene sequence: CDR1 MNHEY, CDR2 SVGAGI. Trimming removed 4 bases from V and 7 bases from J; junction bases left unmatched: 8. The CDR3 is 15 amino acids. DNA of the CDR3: TGTGCCAGCAGTTCTACGGGACAGGGGGCGCGGGAGCAGTACTTC. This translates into CASSSTGQGAREQYF.

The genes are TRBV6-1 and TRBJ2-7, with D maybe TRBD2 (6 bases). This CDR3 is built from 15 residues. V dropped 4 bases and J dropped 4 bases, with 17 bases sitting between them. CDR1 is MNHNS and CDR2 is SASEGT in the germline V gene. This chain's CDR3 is CASSVTSSGDYEQYF. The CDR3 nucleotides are TGTGCCAGCAGTGTCACGTCCTCGGGGGATTACGAGCAGTACTTC.

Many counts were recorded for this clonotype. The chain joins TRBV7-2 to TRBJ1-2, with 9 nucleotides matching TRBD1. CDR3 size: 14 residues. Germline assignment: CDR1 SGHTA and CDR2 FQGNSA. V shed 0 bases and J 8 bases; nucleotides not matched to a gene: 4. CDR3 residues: CASSLAGQGEGYTF. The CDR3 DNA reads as TGTGCCAGCAGCTTAGCGGGACAGGGAGAGGGCTACACCTTC.

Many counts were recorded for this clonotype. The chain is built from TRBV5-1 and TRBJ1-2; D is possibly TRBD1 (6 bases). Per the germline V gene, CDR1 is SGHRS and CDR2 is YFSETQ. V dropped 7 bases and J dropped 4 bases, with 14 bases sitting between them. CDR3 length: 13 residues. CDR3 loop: CASRDTLSYGYTF. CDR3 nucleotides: TGCGCCAGCCGGGACACCTTATCCTATGGCTACACCTTC.

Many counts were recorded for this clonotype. CDR3 amino acids: CSAIGGLNQPQHF. The CDR3, as DNA: TGCAGTGCTATAGGGGGCCTCAATCAGCCCCAGCATTTT. The V gene is TRBV20-1, the J gene TRBJ1-5, with 7 bases lining up with TRBD1. V was clipped by 4 bases and J by 3 bases; unmatched bases: 3. Germline V gene sequence: CDR1 DFQATT, CDR2 SNEGSKA (reference sequence). This CDR3 is built from 13 residues.

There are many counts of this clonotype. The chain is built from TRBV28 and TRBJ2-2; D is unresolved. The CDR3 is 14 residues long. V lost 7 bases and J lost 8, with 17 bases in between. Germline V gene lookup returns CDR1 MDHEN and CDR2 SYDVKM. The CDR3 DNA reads TGTGCCAGCATAGGGCTCCTATACTCGGGGGAGCTGTTTTTT. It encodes CASIGLLYSGELFF.

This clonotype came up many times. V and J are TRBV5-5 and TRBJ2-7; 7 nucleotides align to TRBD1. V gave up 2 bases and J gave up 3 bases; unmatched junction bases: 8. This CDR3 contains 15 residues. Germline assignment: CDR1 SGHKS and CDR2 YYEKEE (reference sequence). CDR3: CASSFSDRVDYEQYF. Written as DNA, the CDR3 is TGTGCCAGCAGCTTTTCTGACAGGGTGGACTACGAGCAGTACTTC.

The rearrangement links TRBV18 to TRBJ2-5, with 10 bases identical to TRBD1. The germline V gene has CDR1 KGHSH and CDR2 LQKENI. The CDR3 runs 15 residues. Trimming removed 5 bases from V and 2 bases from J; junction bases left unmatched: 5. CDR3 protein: CASSLPGQGQETQYF. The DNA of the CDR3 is TGTGCCAGCTCATTGCCGGGACAGGGGCAAGAGACCCAGTACTTC.

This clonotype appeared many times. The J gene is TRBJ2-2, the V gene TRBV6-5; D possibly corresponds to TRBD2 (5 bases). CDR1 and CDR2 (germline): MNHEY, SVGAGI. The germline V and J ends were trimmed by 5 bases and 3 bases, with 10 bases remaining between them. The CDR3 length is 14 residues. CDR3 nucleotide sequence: TGTGCCAGCAGTATTGGACTGTACACCGGGGAGCTGTTTTTT. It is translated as CASSIGLYTGELFF.

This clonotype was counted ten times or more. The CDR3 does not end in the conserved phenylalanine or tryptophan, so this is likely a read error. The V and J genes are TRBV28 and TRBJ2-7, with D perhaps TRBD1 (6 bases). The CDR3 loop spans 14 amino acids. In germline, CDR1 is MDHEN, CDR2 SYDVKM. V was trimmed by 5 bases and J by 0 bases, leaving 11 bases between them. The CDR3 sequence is CASSITGSSYEQYL. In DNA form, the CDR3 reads TGTGCCAGCAGTATTACAGGGAGCTCCTACGAGCAGTACCTC.

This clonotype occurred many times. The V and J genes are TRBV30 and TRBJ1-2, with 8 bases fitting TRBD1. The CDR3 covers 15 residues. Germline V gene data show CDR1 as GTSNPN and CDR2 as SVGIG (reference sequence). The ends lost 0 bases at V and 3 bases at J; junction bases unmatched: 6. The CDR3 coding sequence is TGTGCCTGGAGTGTACGGGACAGGATGGACTATGGCTACACCTTC. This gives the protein CAWSVRDRMDYGYTF.

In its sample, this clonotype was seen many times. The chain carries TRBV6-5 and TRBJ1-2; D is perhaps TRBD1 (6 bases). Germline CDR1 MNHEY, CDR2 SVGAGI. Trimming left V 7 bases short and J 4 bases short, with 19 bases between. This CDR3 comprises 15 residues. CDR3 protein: CASKTLDRLTYGYTF. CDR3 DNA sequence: TGTGCCAGCAAAACCCTCGACAGGTTGACCTATGGCTACACCTTC.

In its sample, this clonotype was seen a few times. CDR3 region: CASRGDRGPGELFF. The CDR3 bases are TGTGCCAGCAGAGGCGACAGGGGGCCCGGGGAGCTGTTTTTT. V usage is TRBV2 and J usage is TRBJ2-2; 10 nucleotides match TRBD1. The V and J ends lost 6 bases and 6 bases, in that order; junction bases with no gene match: 4. CDR1 and CDR2 from the germline V gene are SNHLY and FYNNEI. This CDR3 is 14 amino acids long.

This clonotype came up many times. CDR3 in DNA: TGCAGTGCCTACCTAGCGGGGGCCTACAATGAGCAGTTCTTC. This encodes CSAYLAGAYNEQFF. The chain links TRBV20-1 to TRBJ2-1; 10 bases agree with TRBD2. Per the germline V gene, CDR1 is DFQATT and CDR2 is SNEGSKA (reference sequence). This CDR3 spans 14 amino acids. Germline trimming cut 6 bases from V and 2 bases from J; bases unmatched to any gene: 4.

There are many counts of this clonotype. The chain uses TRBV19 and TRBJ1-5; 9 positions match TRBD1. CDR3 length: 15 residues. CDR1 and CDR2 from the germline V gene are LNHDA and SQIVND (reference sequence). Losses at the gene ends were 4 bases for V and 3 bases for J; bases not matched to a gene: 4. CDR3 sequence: CASSNDRGYNQPQHF. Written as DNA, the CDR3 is TGTGCCAGTAGTAACGACAGGGGGTACAATCAGCCCCAGCATTTT. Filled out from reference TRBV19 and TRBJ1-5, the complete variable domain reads DGGITQSPKYLFRKEGQNVTLSCEQNLNHDAMYWYRQDPGQGLRLIYYSQIVNDFQKGDIAEGYSVSREKKESFPLTVTSAQKNPTAFYLCASSNDRGYNQPQHFGDGTRLSIL.

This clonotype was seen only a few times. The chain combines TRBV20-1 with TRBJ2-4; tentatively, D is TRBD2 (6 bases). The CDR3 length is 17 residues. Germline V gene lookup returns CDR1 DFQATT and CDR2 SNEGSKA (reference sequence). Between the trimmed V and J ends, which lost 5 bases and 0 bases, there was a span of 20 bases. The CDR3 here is CSALMGSGGLAKNIQYF. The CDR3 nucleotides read TGCAGTGCTCTTATGGGTAGCGGAGGCTTAGCCAAAAACATTCAGTACTTC.

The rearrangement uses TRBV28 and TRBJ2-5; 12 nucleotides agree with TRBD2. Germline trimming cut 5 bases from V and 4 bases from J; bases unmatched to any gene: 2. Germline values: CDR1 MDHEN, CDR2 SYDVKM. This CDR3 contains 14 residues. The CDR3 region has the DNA TGTGCCAGCAGTCAACTAGCGGGAGGAGAGACCCAGTACTTC. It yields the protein CASSQLAGGETQYF. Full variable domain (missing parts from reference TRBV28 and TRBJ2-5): DVKVTQSSRYLVKRTGEKVFLECVQDMDHENMFWYRQDPGLGLRLIYFSYDVKMKEKGDIPEGYSVSREKKERFSLILESASTNQTSMYLCASSQLAGGETQYFGPGTRLLVL.

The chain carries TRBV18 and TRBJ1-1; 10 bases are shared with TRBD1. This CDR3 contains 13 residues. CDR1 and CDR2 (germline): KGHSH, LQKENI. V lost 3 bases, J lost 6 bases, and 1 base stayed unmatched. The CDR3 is CASSPGQGAEAFF. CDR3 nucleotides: TGTGCCAGCTCACCTGGACAGGGGGCTGAAGCTTTCTTT.

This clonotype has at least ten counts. The CDR3 DNA reads as TGTGCCAGCTCACCACTCCGCGGGAGGAACATTCAGTACTTC. This sequence encodes CASSPLRGRNIQYF. V usage is TRBV18 and J usage is TRBJ2-4; 8 nucleotides match TRBD2. Germline lookup yields CDR1 KGHSH and CDR2 LQKENI. The J segment lost 7 bases and the V segment lost 1 base, leaving 3 bases of the junction unmatched. The length of the CDR3 is 14 residues.

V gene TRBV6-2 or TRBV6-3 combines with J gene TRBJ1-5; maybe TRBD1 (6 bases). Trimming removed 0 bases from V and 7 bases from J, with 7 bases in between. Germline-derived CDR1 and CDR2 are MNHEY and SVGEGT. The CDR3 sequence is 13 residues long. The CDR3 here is CASSYSGAQPQHF. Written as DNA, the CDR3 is TGTGCCAGCAGTTACTCGGGGGCCCAGCCCCAGCATTTT.